The sample holds a few counts of the clone carrying this T cell receptor (beta chain). The antigen remains undetermined. This specimen comes from a study of PD-L1 blockade in urothelial cancer. Turning to the study itself: Analyzed time points were 3 weeks (second dose) and 6 weeks after therapy began. A median blood sample held approximately 140,000 T cells and tens of thousands of unique TCRs.

The time point denotes: pretreatment peripheral blood. Germline loops: CDR1 LNHNV, CDR2 YYDKDF (reference sequence). This CDR3 has 13 amino acids. Trimming took 1 base from V and 4 from J, leaving 8 bases between them. Sequencing was performed with immunoSEQ multiplex PCR; in TCRdb, only in-frame clones are kept and a portion is missing. The sample holds about 50,000 clones, more than 70% seen once. Findings of the study overall: TCR clonality was measured in pretreatment peripheral blood. Clonality below the median predicted better survival. More expansion of tumor-associated blood clones, seen at 3 weeks, marked durable-benefit patients.

The V gene is TRBV15, the J gene TRBJ2-7, with no clear D. Sample: PBMCs, taken around atezolizumab (anti-PD-L1) treatment. This receptor was identified in a man in his sixties with urothelial cancer. CDR3 DNA: TGTGCCACCAGCAGAGGGCAGGATTACGAGCAGTACTTC. Protein product: CATSRGQDYEQYF.